This TCR beta chain was retrieved from a study of blood T cell repertoires in COVID-19. Across the study: Sites in the United States, Italy and Spain provided acute and convalescent COVID-19 samples. T cells, B-cell-depleted T cells, or PBMCs supplied cDNA or gDNA.

The CDR3 sequence is 14 residues long. The V end was cut by 5 bases, the J end by 0 bases, with 11 bases between. CDR1 is MDHEN and CDR2 is SYDVKM in the germline V gene. Original processing notes: The assay estimated nucleated cells by amplifying reference gene primers. Assay used: immunoSEQ multiplex PCR; TCRdb lists only in-frame clones, some missing. V, J and clone size were drawn from that table, and D and trimming were deduced from the DNA. The table lists 280,000 or so clones, approximately 83% of them singletons. The receptor was isolated from a woman younger than 45 who had recovered from COVID-19. The chain couples TRBV28 to TRBJ2-7; D possibly corresponds to TRBD1 (6 bases). The sequenced sample was peripheral blood. Written as DNA, the CDR3 is TGTGCCAGCAGTACGTGGGACAACTCCTACGAGCAGTACTTC. Its protein is CASSTWDNSYEQYF.